This T cell receptor (beta chain) was obtained from a study of cytomegalovirus exposure and HLA in healthy donors (dated by TCRdb to 2016 to 2017). Looking at the study overall: According to a later analysis, the roughly 120 validation repertoires were produced on the same platform as the 666 repertoires of the first cohort. The study was designed to test whether signatures of past pathogen exposure could be identified by cataloging public T cell receptors. In addition to the first cohort of approximately 670 subjects, a separate validation cohort of 120 different subjects was used. To predict cytomegalovirus infection status, the study brought together high-throughput TCR immunosequencing, statistical association of individual TCRs with disease status, and machine learning. Study-wide conclusions, independent of this receptor: A few of the identified cytomegalovirus-associated TCR beta chains were confirmed in vitro to be specific for cytomegalovirus antigens. Subsequent analysis determined that TCRs grouped into clusters in the first cohort also showed a tendency toward co-occurrence across the 130 or so validation repertoires, and 94% of cluster scores exceeded 0. According to the authors, the approach could potentially be generalized to other disease states and immunological phenotypes. The study gave a list of 150 to 200 TCR beta chains associated with cytomegalovirus. Most TCR sequences were observed very rarely across donors, whereas some public TCRs were present in many individuals. A later analysis had no HLA typing for the validation cohort, so co-occurrence there was scored across all 130 or so repertoires. The classifier was reported to diagnose cytomegalovirus status with high specificity and sensitivity in both the original and validation cohorts.

The library was generated by the immunoSEQ multiplex PCR assay. Turning to the authors' computational methods: A statistical classification framework was developed to diagnose cytomegalovirus status using the catalog of TCR beta chain sequences. TCRdb stores this immuneACCESS table with in-frame sequences only. Part of the clones is absent; in the studies checked, under half of the shortfall reflects unresolved V genes, and no reason is known for the rest. V, J and clone size are those of that table, while D and trimming were read from the DNA. For this sample the table gives more than 45,000 clones, of which about 91% were detected only once. Of the sample, about 2.2% falls within the top ten clones. Note on this clone: The clone's antigen remains unknown. Qualities for individual bases were not recorded, and no much larger clone is one base off.

The donors belonged to the validation cohort of about 120 subjects, which was separate from the roughly 680-subject first cohort. From cysteine to phenylalanine, the CDR3 is 12 amino acids long. Only CDR3 DNA is held: 36 bases, read in frame from base 1. CDR1 and CDR2, looked up from the germline V gene (reference sequence), are GTSNPN and SVGIG. The trim is 7 bases for V and 3 bases for J, with a gap of 12 bases between the germline ends. This sequence uses TRBV30 and TRBJ1-1; TRBD1 is a weak D gene call, 5 bases matching. The TCR sequence derives from a woman aged 25 to 39 in good health and CMV-seronegative. The sample comprised PBMCs. The DNA sequence follows: TGTGCCTTCCTGGGGGGACACACTGAAGCTTTCTTT. Its amino acids are CAFLGGHTEAFF.